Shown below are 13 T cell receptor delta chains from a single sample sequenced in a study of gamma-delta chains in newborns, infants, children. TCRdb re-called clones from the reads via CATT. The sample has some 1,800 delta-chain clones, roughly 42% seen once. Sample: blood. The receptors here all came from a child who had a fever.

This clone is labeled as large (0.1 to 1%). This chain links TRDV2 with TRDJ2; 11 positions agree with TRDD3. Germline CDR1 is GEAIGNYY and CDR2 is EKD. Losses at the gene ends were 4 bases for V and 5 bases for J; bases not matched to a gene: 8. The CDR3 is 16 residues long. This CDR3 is CACDPLGDTPTAQLFF. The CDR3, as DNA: TGTGCCTGTGATCCTCTGGGGGATACCCCAACAGCACAACTCTTCTTT.

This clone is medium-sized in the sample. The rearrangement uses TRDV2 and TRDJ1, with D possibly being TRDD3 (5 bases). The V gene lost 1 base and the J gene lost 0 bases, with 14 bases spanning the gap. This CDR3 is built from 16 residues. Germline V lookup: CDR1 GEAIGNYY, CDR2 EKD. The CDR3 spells CACDTLGPRDTDKLIF. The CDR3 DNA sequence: TGTGCCTGTGACACTTTGGGGCCACGGGACACCGATAAACTCATCTTT.

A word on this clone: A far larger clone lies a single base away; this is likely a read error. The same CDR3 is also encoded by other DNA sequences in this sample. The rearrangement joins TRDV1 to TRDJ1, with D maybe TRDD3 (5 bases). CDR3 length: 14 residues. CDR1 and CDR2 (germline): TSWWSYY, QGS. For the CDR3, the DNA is TGTGCCCTTGGGGAAGTCCGGGTCCCCGATAAACTCATCTTT. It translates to CALGEVRVPDKLIF.

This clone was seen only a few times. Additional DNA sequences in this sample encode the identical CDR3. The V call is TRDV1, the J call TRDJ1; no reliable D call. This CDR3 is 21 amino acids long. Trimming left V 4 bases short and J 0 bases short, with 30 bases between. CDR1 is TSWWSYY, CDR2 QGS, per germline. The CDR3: CALGVFPHPREDPPYTDKLIF. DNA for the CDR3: TGTGCTCTTGGGGTATTCCCGCACCCAAGAGAAGACCCTCCTTACACCGATAAACTCATCTTT.

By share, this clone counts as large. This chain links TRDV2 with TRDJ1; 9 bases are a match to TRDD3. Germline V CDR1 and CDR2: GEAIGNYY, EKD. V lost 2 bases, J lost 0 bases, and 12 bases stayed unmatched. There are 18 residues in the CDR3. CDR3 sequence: CACDSLYTGGKNTDKLIF. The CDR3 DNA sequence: TGTGCCTGTGACAGCCTTTACACTGGGGGAAAGAACACCGATAAACTCATCTTT.

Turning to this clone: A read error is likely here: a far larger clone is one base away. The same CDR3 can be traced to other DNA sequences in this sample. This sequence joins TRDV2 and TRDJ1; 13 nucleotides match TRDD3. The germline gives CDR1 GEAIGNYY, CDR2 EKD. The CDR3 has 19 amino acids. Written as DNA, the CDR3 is TGTGCCTGCGACACCTTAGATACTGGGGGATACGTTAAGGCCGATAAACTCATCTTT. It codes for CACDTLDTGGYVKADKLIF.

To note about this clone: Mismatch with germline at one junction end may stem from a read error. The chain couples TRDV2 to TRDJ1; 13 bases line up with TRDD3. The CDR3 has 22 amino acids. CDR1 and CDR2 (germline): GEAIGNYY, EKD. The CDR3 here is CACDSVRAVVLGDTRDTDKPIF. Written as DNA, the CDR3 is TGTGCCTGTGACTCTGTTCGCGCCGTCGTACTGGGGGATACGCGGGACACCGATAAACCCATCTTT.

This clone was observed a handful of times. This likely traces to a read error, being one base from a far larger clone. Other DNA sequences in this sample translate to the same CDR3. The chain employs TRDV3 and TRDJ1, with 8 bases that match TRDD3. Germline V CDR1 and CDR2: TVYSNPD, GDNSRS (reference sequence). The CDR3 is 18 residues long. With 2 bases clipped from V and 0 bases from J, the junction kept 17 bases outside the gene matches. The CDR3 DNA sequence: TGTGCCTTTGGGGACTGGGGGGCCAGCCCCAGGTACACCGATAAACTCATCTTT. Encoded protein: CAFGDWGASPRYTDKLIF. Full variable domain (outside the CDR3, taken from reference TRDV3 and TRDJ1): CDKVTQSSPDQTVASGSEVVLLCTYDTVYSNPDLFWYRIRPDYSFQFVFYGDNSRSEGADFTQGRFSVKHILTQKAFHLVISPVRTEDSATYYCAFGDWGASPRYTDKLIFGKGTRVTVEP.

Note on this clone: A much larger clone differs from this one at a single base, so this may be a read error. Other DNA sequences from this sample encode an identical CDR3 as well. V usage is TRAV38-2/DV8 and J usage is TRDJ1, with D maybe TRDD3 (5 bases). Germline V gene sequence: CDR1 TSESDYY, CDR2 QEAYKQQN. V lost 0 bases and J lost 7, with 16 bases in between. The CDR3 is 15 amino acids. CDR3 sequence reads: CAYRSGRLLGGKLIF. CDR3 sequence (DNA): TGTGCTTATAGGAGCGGTCGGTTGCTGGGAGGTAAACTCATCTTT.

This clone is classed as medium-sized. CDR3 residues: CACDTMGGEVTDKLIF. In DNA form, the CDR3 reads TGTGCCTGTGACACAATGGGGGGCGAGGTCACCGATAAACTCATCTTT. V usage is TRDV2 and J usage is TRDJ1; tentatively, D is TRDD3 (6 bases). The CDR3 has 16 amino acids. Between the trimmed V and J ends, which lost 1 base and 1 base, there was a span of 15 bases. Germline V gene sequence: CDR1 GEAIGNYY, CDR2 EKD.

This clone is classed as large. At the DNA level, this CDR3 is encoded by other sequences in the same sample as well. CDR3 residues: CACDGLDTWDTRQMFF. As DNA, the CDR3 is TGTGCCTGTGACGGGTTAGATACCTGGGACACCCGACAGATGTTTTTC. V usage is TRDV2 and J usage is TRDJ3; D ambiguous. Germline V lookup: CDR1 GEAIGNYY, CDR2 EKD. V shed 3 bases and J shed 2 bases, with 10 bases lying between them. The CDR3 totals 16 residues.

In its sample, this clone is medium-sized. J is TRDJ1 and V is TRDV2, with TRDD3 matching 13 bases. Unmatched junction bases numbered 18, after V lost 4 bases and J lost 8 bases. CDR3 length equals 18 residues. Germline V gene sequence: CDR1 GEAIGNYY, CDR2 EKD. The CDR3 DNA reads TGTGCCTGTGAACCCATCGGTCGACTGGGGGATACGGGGGGAAAACTCATCTTT. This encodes CACEPIGRLGDTGGKLIF.

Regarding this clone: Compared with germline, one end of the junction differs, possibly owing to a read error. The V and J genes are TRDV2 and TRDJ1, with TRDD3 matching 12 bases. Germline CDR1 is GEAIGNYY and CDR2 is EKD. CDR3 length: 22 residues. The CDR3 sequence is CACDPILGLSTGGYRYTDKPIF. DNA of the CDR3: TGTGCCTGTGACCCTATCCTCGGGCTTAGTACTGGGGGATACCGGTACACCGATAAACCCATCTTT.